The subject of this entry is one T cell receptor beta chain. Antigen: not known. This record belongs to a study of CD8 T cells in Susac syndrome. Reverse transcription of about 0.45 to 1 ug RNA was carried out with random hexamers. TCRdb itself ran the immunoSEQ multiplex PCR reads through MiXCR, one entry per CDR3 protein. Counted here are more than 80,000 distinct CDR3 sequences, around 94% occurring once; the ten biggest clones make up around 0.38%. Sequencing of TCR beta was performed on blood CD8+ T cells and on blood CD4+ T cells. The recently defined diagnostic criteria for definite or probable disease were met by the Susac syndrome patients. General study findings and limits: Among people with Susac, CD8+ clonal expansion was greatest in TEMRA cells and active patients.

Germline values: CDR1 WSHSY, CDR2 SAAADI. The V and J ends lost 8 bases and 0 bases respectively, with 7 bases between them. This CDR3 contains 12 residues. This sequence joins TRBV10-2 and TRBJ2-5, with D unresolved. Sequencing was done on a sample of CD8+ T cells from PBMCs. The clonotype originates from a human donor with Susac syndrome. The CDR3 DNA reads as TGCGCCAGCGCCCCGTACCAAGAGACCCAGTACTTC. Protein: CASAPYQETQYF.